The rows below give T cell receptor beta chains drawn from one sample of a study of post-analysis software for immune sequencing data. TCRdb independently ran MiXCR on the PCR reads; one entry per CDR3 protein. The sample lists about half a million distinct CDR3 sequences; approximately 34% were seen once. The sequenced sample was blood. These receptors all stem from a girl aged 2-17 years with multiple sclerosis. CDR3s include the opening cysteine and the closing phenylalanine or tryptophan. Each record gives: J gene, D gene, V gene, clone size, CDR3 DNA, CDR3 protein. The D gene is left open where the match is weak. The size field is filled for only some rows; it gives once, few, many or a size class.

J gene: TRBJ1-2; D gene: TRBD1; V gene: TRBV12-3/TRBV12-4; clone size: -; CDR3 DNA: TGTGCCAGCAGTCAGGGACAGGGGGCGGGAGGCTACACCTTC; CDR3 protein: CASSQGQGAGGYTF
J gene: TRBJ2-3; D gene: TRBD1; V gene: TRBV12-3/TRBV12-4; clone size: few; CDR3 DNA: TGTGCCAGCATAGGACAGGGTGCAGATACGCAGTATTTT; CDR3 protein: CASIGQGADTQYF
J gene: TRBJ2-7; D gene: -; V gene: TRBV5-6; clone size: -; CDR3 DNA: TGTGCCAGCAGCCGCTACCTTTTTCCTGAGTACGAGCAGTACTTC; CDR3 protein: CASSRYLFPEYEQYF
J gene: TRBJ1-4; D gene: -; V gene: TRBV5-1; clone size: few; CDR3 DNA: TGCGCCAGCAGCTTCAAGCCCGGAATCACTAATGAAAAACTGTTTTTT; CDR3 protein: CASSFKPGITNEKLFF
J gene: TRBJ2-3; D gene: -; V gene: TRBV12-3/TRBV12-4; clone size: -; CDR3 DNA: TGTGTCAGCAGTCCTCTCCGGGAGAACAGGAGGACAGATACGCAGTATTTT; CDR3 protein: CVSSPLRENRRTDTQYF
J gene: TRBJ1-4; D gene: -; V gene: TRBV12-3/TRBV12-4; clone size: -; CDR3 DNA: TGTGCCAGCAGACCCCGGTCAAGGAGCCGAAATGAAAAACTGTTTTTT; CDR3 protein: CASRPRSRSRNEKLFF
J gene: TRBJ2-5; D gene: -; V gene: TRBV21-1; clone size: once; CDR3 DNA: TGTGCCAGCAGCAAATGTACCCAAGGTGGCGAGACCCAGTACTTC; CDR3 protein: CASSKCTQGGETQYF
J gene: TRBJ2-1; D gene: -; V gene: TRBV9; clone size: few; CDR3 DNA: TGTGCCAGCAGCGTAGTTCCAGGGGGGGTTTCCTACAATGAGCAGTTCTTC; CDR3 protein: CASSVVPGGVSYNEQFF
J gene: TRBJ2-1; D gene: TRBD2; V gene: TRBV29-1; clone size: few; CDR3 DNA: TGCAGCGTTCTAGCGGGTCCCACAGTGACCTACAATGAGCAGTTCTTC; CDR3 protein: CSVLAGPTVTYNEQFF
J gene: TRBJ2-7; D gene: TRBD2; V gene: TRBV20-1; clone size: few; CDR3 DNA: TGCAGTGCTAGGTCCCATAGCGGGGATCTGGGGGGGGAGCAGTACTTC; CDR3 protein: CSARSHSGDLGGEQYF
J gene: TRBJ2-7; D gene: TRBD1; V gene: TRBV5-1; clone size: few; CDR3 DNA: TGCGCCAGCAGCTTGCCCAAGGGACAGGGATTTTACGAGCAGTACTTC; CDR3 protein: CASSLPKGQGFYEQYF
J gene: TRBJ2-4; D gene: TRBD2; V gene: TRBV7-8; clone size: -; CDR3 DNA: TGTGCCAGCAGCTCCGGACTAGCGGGGGGGATCTTTACTCAGTACTTC; CDR3 protein: CASSSGLAGGIFTQYF
J gene: TRBJ2-5; D gene: TRBD2; V gene: TRBV3-1; clone size: -; CDR3 DNA: TGTGCCAGCAGCCACGCGGTAGCGGGGACCCAAGAGACCCAGTACTTC; CDR3 protein: CASSHAVAGTQETQYF
J gene: TRBJ2-1; D gene: TRBD2; V gene: TRBV7-9; clone size: -; CDR3 DNA: TGTGCCAGCAGCGCCTGGACTAGTTACAATGAGCAGTTCTTC; CDR3 protein: CASSAWTSYNEQFF
J gene: TRBJ2-5; D gene: -; V gene: TRBV5-1; clone size: -; CDR3 DNA: TGCGCCAGCAGCTTGGTCAAGGGGCCGGATGAGCAGTACTTC; CDR3 protein: CASSLVKGPDEQYF
J gene: TRBJ2-3; D gene: -; V gene: TRBV4-1; clone size: few; CDR3 DNA: TGCGCCAGCAGCCAAGCTAACCGGCAGGGGTATCGCACAGATACGCAGTATTTT; CDR3 protein: CASSQANRQGYRTDTQYF
J gene: TRBJ1-5; D gene: TRBD1; V gene: TRBV28; clone size: -; CDR3 DNA: TGTGCCAGCAGTCCCGTGAGAGGGGGCAGGGATCAGCCCCAGCATTTT; CDR3 protein: CASSPVRGGRDQPQHF
J gene: TRBJ2-7; D gene: -; V gene: TRBV29-1; clone size: many; CDR3 DNA: TGCAGCGTTGCCGGGAGTTGGCCGTCATCCTACGAGCAGTACTTC; CDR3 protein: CSVAGSWPSSYEQYF
J gene: TRBJ2-7; D gene: -; V gene: TRBV27; clone size: few; CDR3 DNA: TGTGCCAGCACCATCCAGGGGGGCTACGAGCAGTACTTC; CDR3 protein: CASTIQGGYEQYF
J gene: TRBJ1-2; D gene: -; V gene: TRBV3-1; clone size: few; CDR3 DNA: TGTGCCAGCAGCCAAGATTGGCAGGGCGGCTACACCTTC; CDR3 protein: CASSQDWQGGYTF
J gene: TRBJ2-5; D gene: -; V gene: TRBV3-1; clone size: many; CDR3 DNA: TGTGCCAGCAGCCAAGCAAGGGAGACCCAGTACTTC; CDR3 protein: CASSQARETQYF
J gene: TRBJ2-5; D gene: -; V gene: TRBV3-1; clone size: few; CDR3 DNA: TGTGCCAGCAGCCAAGGCGGTACAGAGACCCAGTACTTC; CDR3 protein: CASSQGGTETQYF
J gene: TRBJ2-3; D gene: TRBD2; V gene: TRBV6-6; clone size: few; CDR3 DNA: TGTGCCAGCAGTCGAGCGGGGGGGCCAGATACGCAGTATTTT; CDR3 protein: CASSRAGGPDTQYF
J gene: TRBJ2-4; D gene: -; V gene: TRBV16; clone size: -; CDR3 DNA: TGTGCCAGCAGCCAATCTGACAGCATTCAGTACTTC; CDR3 protein: CASSQSDSIQYF
J gene: TRBJ1-1; D gene: TRBD1; V gene: TRBV5-1; clone size: -; CDR3 DNA: TGCGCCAGCAGCTTGGAAGGGACAGGGGTAACTGAAGCTTTCTTT; CDR3 protein: CASSLEGTGVTEAFF
J gene: TRBJ2-5; D gene: -; V gene: TRBV14; clone size: -; CDR3 DNA: TGTGCCAGCAGCCAACTCGGGTCAGGGAGGCAAGAGACCCAGTACTTC; CDR3 protein: CASSQLGSGRQETQYF
J gene: TRBJ2-1; D gene: -; V gene: TRBV20-1; clone size: -; CDR3 DNA: TGCAGTGTTAGGGGCCCGAGGGGAAGTCCTTGGAATGAGCAGTTCTTC; CDR3 protein: CSVRGPRGSPWNEQFF
J gene: TRBJ1-2; D gene: -; V gene: TRBV6-6; clone size: -; CDR3 DNA: TGTGCCAGCAGTTACTTTGGGGATGGGGGCTACACCTTC; CDR3 protein: CASSYFGDGGYTF
J gene: TRBJ1-4; D gene: TRBD1; V gene: TRBV7-9; clone size: -; CDR3 DNA: TGTGCCAGCAGCGTAAGACAGGGCCCTAATGAAAAACTGTTTTTT; CDR3 protein: CASSVRQGPNEKLFF
J gene: TRBJ2-1; D gene: TRBD2; V gene: TRBV11-3; clone size: few; CDR3 DNA: TGTGCCAGCAGCTTCACAGGGACTAGGTCCTACAATGAGCAGTTCTTC; CDR3 protein: CASSFTGTRSYNEQFF
J gene: TRBJ1-5; D gene: -; V gene: TRBV27; clone size: -; CDR3 DNA: TGTGCCAGCAGTTTCTCGGGAAGGGGGAAACAGCCCCAGCATTTT; CDR3 protein: CASSFSGRGKQPQHF
J gene: TRBJ2-3; D gene: TRBD2; V gene: TRBV20-1; clone size: -; CDR3 DNA: TGCAGTGCCATAATAGGCGGGACGGCGGGGGGACCCACAGATACGCAGTATTTT; CDR3 protein: CSAIIGGTAGGPTDTQYF
J gene: TRBJ2-3; D gene: -; V gene: TRBV4-1; clone size: -; CDR3 DNA: TGCGCCAGCAGCCAAGGGCAAAGGGGGGGCACAGATACGCAGTATTTT; CDR3 protein: CASSQGQRGGTDTQYF
J gene: TRBJ2-2; D gene: -; V gene: TRBV11-2; clone size: -; CDR3 DNA: TGTGCCAGCAGAAAACCGGGACACAACACCGGGGAGCTGTTTTTT; CDR3 protein: CASRKPGHNTGELFF
J gene: TRBJ2-3; D gene: -; V gene: TRBV7-6; clone size: few; CDR3 DNA: TGTGCCAGCAGCTTAGGCCTACTGTCTGGGGATTATACGCAGTATTTT; CDR3 protein: CASSLGLLSGDYTQYF
J gene: TRBJ1-1; D gene: -; V gene: TRBV5-1; clone size: -; CDR3 DNA: TGCGCCAGCAGGACAGAAATGAACACTGAAGCTTTCTTT; CDR3 protein: CASRTEMNTEAFF
J gene: TRBJ1-2; D gene: TRBD1; V gene: TRBV5-1; clone size: -; CDR3 DNA: TGCGCCAGCAGCTCAGTGGGACAGAAACACTATGGCTACACCTTC; CDR3 protein: CASSSVGQKHYGYTF
J gene: TRBJ2-1; D gene: -; V gene: TRBV7-9; clone size: -; CDR3 DNA: TGTGCCAGCAGGGGAGAGATTACGGCCTACAATGAGCAGTTCTTC; CDR3 protein: CASRGEITAYNEQFF
J gene: TRBJ1-1; D gene: -; V gene: TRBV12-3/TRBV12-4; clone size: few; CDR3 DNA: TGTGCCAGCAGCCAGAGGACAGTATACACTGAAGCTTTCTTT; CDR3 protein: CASSQRTVYTEAFF
J gene: TRBJ2-2; D gene: -; V gene: TRBV7-2; clone size: -; CDR3 DNA: TGTGCCAGCAGCCCTGACAGGTCGGGCACCGGGGAGCTGTTTTTT; CDR3 protein: CASSPDRSGTGELFF
J gene: TRBJ2-5; D gene: TRBD2; V gene: TRBV12-3/TRBV12-4; clone size: few; CDR3 DNA: TGTGCCAGCAGCCTTAGCGGGGGCATACAAGAGACCCAGTACTTC; CDR3 protein: CASSLSGGIQETQYF
J gene: TRBJ1-1; D gene: -; V gene: TRBV25-1; clone size: -; CDR3 DNA: TGTGCCAGCAGTGAATATCGACACTTGGGGGCTGAAGCTTTCTTT; CDR3 protein: CASSEYRHLGAEAFF